These 27 T cell receptor beta chains originate from one sample sequenced in a study of technical replicates of blood from a few donors. The repertoire was sequenced with immunoSEQ multiplex PCR; TCRdb's copy has only in-frame clones and lacks some. The repertoire includes tens of thousands of clones, 93% of them detected once, and about 4% sits in the top ten. Sequencing was carried out using PBMCs. The receptors stem from a human donor in good health. Some clones in this sample may be carry-over from other donors' samples.

This chain joins TRBV5-6 and TRBJ1-5; D possibly corresponds to TRBD1 (6 bases). V gave up 3 bases and J gave up 4 bases, with 11 bases separating them. The CDR3 is 14 amino acids. CDR1 and CDR2 from the germline V gene are SGHDT and YYEEEE. The CDR3 here is CASSSTGWNQPQHF. In DNA form, the CDR3 reads TGTGCCAGCAGCTCCACAGGGTGGAATCAGCCCCAGCATTTT.

The rearrangement links TRBV19 to TRBJ1-2, with D maybe TRBD1 (5 bases). V lost 8 bases and J 0 bases, leaving 16 bases between the germline ends. Germline CDR1 is LNHDA and CDR2 is SQIVND (reference sequence). There are 15 residues in the CDR3. The CDR3 protein is CASSLVTATNYGYTF. In nucleotides, the CDR3 is TGTGCCAGTTCTCTTGTGACAGCAACTAACTATGGCTACACCTTC.

This rearrangement joins TRBV9 to TRBJ1-2; weak D call: TRBD1 (5 bases). The CDR3 covers 14 residues. Trimming stripped 3 bases from V and 6 bases from J, with 15 bases between. The germline V gene has CDR1 SGDLS and CDR2 YYNGEE. The CDR3 loop reads CASSGGQSKNGYTF. The CDR3 DNA sequence: TGTGCCAGCAGCGGGGGCCAGTCAAAGAATGGCTACACCTTC.

V usage is TRBV10-3 and J usage is TRBJ2-7; possibly TRBD1 for D (5 bases). The CDR3 is made up of 13 amino acids. Germline CDR1 reads ENHRY; CDR2 reads SYGVKD. The germline V and J ends were trimmed by 8 bases and 1 base, with 12 bases remaining between them. The CDR3 DNA follows: TGTGCCATCGGAGACAGTGGGTCCTACGAGCAGTACTTC. Translating it yields CAIGDSGSYEQYF.

The count of this clone is one. The CDR3: CASSSYLQGAGGGYTF. CDR3 in DNA: TGTGCCAGCAGCTCCTACCTACAGGGGGCGGGAGGTGGCTACACCTTC. The genes are TRBV11-2 and TRBJ1-2, with TRBD1 identical over 9 bases. From germline, CDR1 is SGHAT and CDR2 FQNNGV. There are 16 residues in the CDR3. With V trimmed by 4 bases and J by 7 bases, 13 bases remained unmatched.

This rearrangement joins TRBV6-1 to TRBJ1-2; perhaps TRBD1 as D (5 bases). In germline, CDR1 is MNHNS, CDR2 SASEGT. The ends were cut back, 3 bases at V and 4 bases at J, with 12 bases in the middle. This CDR3 has 14 residues. The DNA for the CDR3 is TGTGCCAGCAGTGATATAGGGGAGGTCTATGGCTACACCTTC. It is translated as CASSDIGEVYGYTF.

The chain couples TRBV6-1 to TRBJ1-5; tentatively, D is TRBD1 (5 bases). The CDR3 extends over 17 amino acids. V was trimmed by 4 bases and J by 2 bases, leaving 18 bases between them. Germline loops: CDR1 MNHNS, CDR2 SASEGT. The CDR3 reads CASSVGVLPRGNQPQHF. As DNA, the CDR3 is TGTGCCAGCAGTGTTGGGGTGCTCCCCAGGGGCAATCAGCCCCAGCATTTT.

This clone is termed medium-sized. The chain recombines TRBV6-5 with TRBJ1-1; D remains ambiguous. The V and J ends lost 4 bases and 7 bases respectively, with 10 bases between them. This CDR3 region has 12 residues. The germline V gene encodes CDR1 MNHEY and CDR2 SVGAGI. The CDR3 reads CASSSITYEAFF. CDR3 bases: TGTGCCAGCAGTTCCATCACTTATGAAGCTTTCTTT.

The rearrangement joins TRBV11-2 to TRBJ1-1; D not certain. In germline, CDR1 is SGHAT, CDR2 FQNNGV. This CDR3 contains 13 residues. Trimming cost V 2 bases and J 5 bases, with 9 bases left between them. The CDR3 loop reads CASSLRGRTEAFF. The CDR3 DNA follows: TGTGCCAGCAGCTTACGGGGAAGGACTGAAGCTTTCTTT.

V gene TRBV6-1 combines with J gene TRBJ2-1, with D tentatively TRBD1 (6 bases). Germline values: CDR1 MNHNS, CDR2 SASEGT. This CDR3 is 13 amino acids long. The germline V and J ends were trimmed by 6 bases and 0 bases, with 6 bases remaining between them. Here the CDR3 reads CASRDSSYNEQFF. For the CDR3, the DNA is TGTGCCAGCAGGGACAGCTCCTACAATGAGCAGTTCTTC.

CDR3 loop: CAWSRDGANSPLHF. CDR3 bases: TGTGCCTGGAGTCGAGACGGAGCTAATTCACCCCTCCACTTT. This sequence joins TRBV30 and TRBJ1-6, with D unresolved. The V end lost 2 bases, the J end lost 6 bases, and 11 bases lay between the germline ends. From germline, CDR1 is GTSNPN and CDR2 SVGIG (reference sequence). The CDR3 runs 14 residues.

The chain has TRBV7-9 and TRBJ2-6; D is possibly TRBD1 (6 bases). Germline CDR1 SEHNR, CDR2 FQNEAQ (reference sequence). The V end was cut by 0 bases, the J end by 1 base, with 7 bases between. CDR3 length: 16 residues. The CDR3 DNA sequence: TGTGCCAGCAGCTTAGCTACAGGGTCTGGGGCCAACGTCCTGACTTTC. This codes for CASSLATGSGANVLTF.

V is TRBV23-1 and J is TRBJ1-5, with TRBD1 as a possible D gene (5 bases). TRBV23-1 is identified as an open reading frame with a role that is uncertain. Trimming stripped 6 bases from V and 6 bases from J, with 15 bases between. The CDR3 consists of 14 residues. CDR3 in DNA: TGCGCCAGCAGCCTGGACTCCGGGGGTCAGCCCCAGCATTTT. It codes for CASSLDSGGQPQHF.

This chain connects TRBV20-1 to TRBJ2-3, with no clear D. Trimming left V 3 bases short and J 6 bases short, with 7 bases between. Germline CDR1 is DFQATT and CDR2 is SNEGSKA (reference sequence). This CDR3 region has 11 residues. DNA of the CDR3: TGCAGTGCTAGGAGGTGGGATACGCAGTATTTT. Translation gives CSARRWDTQYF.

The chain carries TRBV7-2 and TRBJ1-5, with TRBD1 as a possible D gene (5 bases). Trimming removed 1 base at V and 4 bases at J, with 11 bases between. Germline-derived CDR1 and CDR2 are SGHTA and FQGNSA. The CDR3 spans 15 residues. CDR3 sequence: CASSLEGIRNQPQHF. CDR3 DNA: TGTGCCAGCAGCTTAGAGGGGATCAGGAATCAGCCCCAGCATTTT. Using reference TRBV7-2 and TRBJ1-5 for the parts outside the CDR3, the full variable domain is GAGVSQSPSNKVTEKGKDVELRCDPISGHTALYWYRQSLGQGLEFLIYFQGNSAPDKSGLPSDRFSAERTGGSVSTLTIQRTQQEDSAVYLCASSLEGIRNQPQHFGDGTRLSIL.

The chain links TRBV4-3 to TRBJ2-7; possibly TRBD1 for D (5 bases). Germline V gene lookup returns CDR1 LGHNA and CDR2 YSLEER. This CDR3 has 16 amino acids. Trimming stripped 0 bases from V and 7 bases from J, with 19 bases between. The CDR3 loop is CASSQDRAGSLGEQYF. CDR3 DNA sequence: TGCGCCAGCAGCCAAGATAGGGCAGGGTCCTTAGGGGAGCAGTACTTC.

The chain carries TRBV2 and TRBJ1-2; D gene uncertain. V lost 3 bases and J 0 bases, leaving 5 bases between the germline ends. The CDR3 spans 13 residues. Germline V gives CDR1 SNHLY, CDR2 FYNNEI. The CDR3: CASSDRPNYGYTF. The CDR3 nucleotides are TGTGCCAGCAGTGACAGGCCTAACTATGGCTACACCTTC.

This chain connects TRBV10-3 to TRBJ2-1; maybe TRBD2 (6 bases). Trimming removed 11 bases from V and 1 base from J, with 15 bases in between. The CDR3 loop spans 14 amino acids. Germline V gene lookup returns CDR1 ENHRY and CDR2 SYGVKD. The CDR3 DNA sequence: TGTGCCGTTTCCGGGAGCATATCCTACAATGAGCAGTTCTTC. Its protein is CAVSGSISYNEQFF.

The genes are TRBV6-5 and TRBJ2-7; 7 bases align to TRBD1. Looked up from germline, CDR1 is MNHEY and CDR2 is SVGAGI. With V trimmed by 4 bases and J by 4 bases, 10 bases remained unmatched. There are 15 residues in the CDR3. The CDR3 region is CASSSFRDRIYEQYF. CDR3 DNA: TGTGCCAGCAGTTCCTTCCGGGACAGAATTTACGAGCAGTACTTC.

The chain uses TRBV5-4 and TRBJ2-5, with D possibly matching TRBD2 (6 bases). In germline, CDR1 is SGHNT, CDR2 YYREEE (reference sequence). CDR3 length: 15 residues. V dropped 6 bases and J dropped 3 bases, with 18 bases sitting between them. CDR3 DNA sequence: TGTGCCAGCATTGCCCGGGCGGGAAGAGAAGAGACCCAGTACTTC. As protein: CASIARAGREETQYF.

The chain carries TRBV13 and TRBJ2-5, with TRBD1 identical over 12 bases. CDR1 is PRHDT, CDR2 FYEKMQ, per germline (reference sequence). V was clipped by 5 bases and J by 5 bases; unmatched bases: 9. The CDR3 spans 16 residues. The CDR3 is CASSVTRDRGRETQYF. The CDR3 DNA sequence: TGTGCCAGCAGCGTGACGCGGGACAGGGGGCGGGAGACCCAGTACTTC.

This chain links TRBV9 with TRBJ2-5, with 7 bases that match TRBD2. The J segment lost 0 bases and the V segment lost 0 bases, leaving 8 bases of the junction unmatched. CDR3 size: 17 residues. The germline gives CDR1 SGDLS, CDR2 YYNGEE. CDR3 DNA: TGTGCCAGCAGCGTAGGGTCGGGGGGTCTCTACCAAGAGACCCAGTACTTC. As protein: CASSVGSGGLYQETQYF.

This sequence joins TRBV23-1 and TRBJ1-2; perhaps TRBD1 as D (6 bases). Being an ORF, TRBV23-1 has a function that is uncertain. The CDR3 length is 14 residues. Deletions cut 2 bases from V and 4 bases from J, with 11 bases between. The CDR3 bases are TGCGCCAGCAGTCAAGAGGACAGATTCTATGGCTACACCTTC. Amino acid sequence: CASSQEDRFYGYTF.

The chain carries TRBV2 and TRBJ2-5; possibly TRBD1 for D (6 bases). This CDR3 contains 15 residues. V shed 5 bases and J shed 4 bases, with 17 bases lying between them. Looked up from germline, CDR1 is SNHLY and CDR2 is FYNNEI. CDR3: CASSKGTLLGETQYF. In DNA form, the CDR3 reads TGTGCCAGCAGTAAGGGGACACTACTTGGAGAGACCCAGTACTTC.

This clone showed up just once. CDR3 residues: CASSIEGGARQPQHF. CDR3 sequence (DNA): TGTGCCAGTAGTATAGAAGGGGGGGCACGGCAGCCCCAGCATTTT. The genes are TRBV19 and TRBJ1-5; maybe TRBD1 (6 bases). Trimming cost V 0 bases and J 7 bases, with 13 bases left between them. Germline assignment: CDR1 LNHDA and CDR2 SQIVND (reference sequence). The CDR3 extends over 15 amino acids. The full variable domain, with the rest looked up from reference TRBV19 and TRBJ1-5, is DGGITQSPKYLFRKEGQNVTLSCEQNLNHDAMYWYRQDPGQGLRLIYYSQIVNDFQKGDIAEGYSVSREKKESFPLTVTSAQKNPTAFYLCASSIEGGARQPQHFGDGTRLSIL.

The rearrangement joins TRBV7-2 to TRBJ2-7, with 9 positions matching TRBD1. Germline CDR1 is SGHTA and CDR2 is FQGNSA. The CDR3 has 14 residues. Unmatched junction bases numbered 9, after V lost 7 bases and J lost 5 bases. The CDR3 protein is CASNRQGVVHEQYF. For the CDR3, the DNA is TGTGCCAGCAACCGACAGGGGGTGGTTCACGAGCAGTACTTC. Complete variable domain (other parts from reference TRBV7-2 and TRBJ2-7): GAGVSQSPSNKVTEKGKDVELRCDPISGHTALYWYRQSLGQGLEFLIYFQGNSAPDKSGLPSDRFSAERTGGSVSTLTIQRTQQEDSAVYLCASNRQGVVHEQYFGPGTRLTVT.

This rearrangement joins TRBV7-3 to TRBJ1-1; TRBD1 is a possible D gene (5 bases). From germline, CDR1 is SGHTA and CDR2 FQGTGA. The CDR3 covers 14 residues. Deletions cut 5 bases from V and 6 bases from J, with 16 bases between. CDR3 DNA sequence: TGTGCCAGCAGCCGCATCGGAGGGGCGCCTGAAGCTTTCTTT. It specifies CASSRIGGAPEAFF.